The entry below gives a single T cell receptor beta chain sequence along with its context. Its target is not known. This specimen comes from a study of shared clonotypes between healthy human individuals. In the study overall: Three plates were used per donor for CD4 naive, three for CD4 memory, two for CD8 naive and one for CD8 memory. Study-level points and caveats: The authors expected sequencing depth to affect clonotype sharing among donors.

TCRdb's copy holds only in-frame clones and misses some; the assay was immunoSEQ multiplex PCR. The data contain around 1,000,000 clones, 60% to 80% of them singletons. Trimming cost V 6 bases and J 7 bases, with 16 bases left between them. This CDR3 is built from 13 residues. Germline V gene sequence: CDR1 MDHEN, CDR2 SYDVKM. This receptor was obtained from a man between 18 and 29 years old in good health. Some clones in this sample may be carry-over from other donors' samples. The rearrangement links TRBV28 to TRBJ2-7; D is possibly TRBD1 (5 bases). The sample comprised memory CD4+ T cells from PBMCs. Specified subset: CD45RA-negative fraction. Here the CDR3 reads CASRLQGLWEQYF. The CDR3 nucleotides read TGTGCCAGCAGGCTCCAGGGCCTTTGGGAGCAGTACTTC.